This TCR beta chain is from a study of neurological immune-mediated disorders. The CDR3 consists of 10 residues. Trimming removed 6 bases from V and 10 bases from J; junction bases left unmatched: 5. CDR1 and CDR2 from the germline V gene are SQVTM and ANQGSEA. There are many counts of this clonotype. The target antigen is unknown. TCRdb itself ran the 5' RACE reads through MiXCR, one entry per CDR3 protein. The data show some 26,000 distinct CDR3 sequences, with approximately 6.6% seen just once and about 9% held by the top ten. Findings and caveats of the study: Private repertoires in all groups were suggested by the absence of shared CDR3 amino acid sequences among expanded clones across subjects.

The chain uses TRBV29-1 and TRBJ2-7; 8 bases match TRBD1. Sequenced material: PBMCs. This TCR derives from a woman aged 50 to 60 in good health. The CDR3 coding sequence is TGCAGCGTAGGACAGGGTGATCAGTACTTC. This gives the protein CSVGQGDQYF.